A selection of T cell receptor beta chains follows, all from one sample in a study of T cell changes during pregnancy in multiple sclerosis. Only in-frame clones appear in the TCRdb table, and some are missing; sequencing was by immunoSEQ multiplex PCR. The sample includes roughly 50,000 clones, around 94% of them seen just once. The sample was CD8+ T cells from peripheral blood mononuclear cells, taken in the third trimester of pregnancy. Receptors originate from a female donor with multiple sclerosis, enrolled in a pregnancy study. CDR3s leave out the opening cysteine and the closing phenylalanine or tryptophan.

v_call: TRBV6-4; j_call: TRBJ2-2; cdr3_length: 12; cdr3_aa: ASSDGRATGELF
v_call: TRBV5-4; j_call: TRBJ2-1; cdr3_length: 13; cdr3_aa: ASSLGQGKYNEQF
v_call: TRBV6-1; j_call: TRBJ2-7; cdr3_length: 17; cdr3_aa: ASSDPTLAGRIGSYEQY
v_call: TRBV27; j_call: TRBJ2-7; cdr3_length: 15; cdr3_aa: ASSSYGSSGSWDEQY
v_call: TRBV7-9; j_call: TRBJ1-1; cdr3_length: 15; cdr3_aa: ASSLAVGTGQNTEAF
v_call: TRBV5-6; j_call: TRBJ1-4; cdr3_length: 13; cdr3_aa: ASSFLAATNEKLF
v_call: TRBV7-7; j_call: TRBJ2-2; cdr3_length: 11; cdr3_aa: ASSSSDTGELF
v_call: TRBV6-5; j_call: TRBJ2-7; cdr3_length: 14; cdr3_aa: ASSYSETVSSYEQY
v_call: TRBV7-6; j_call: TRBJ2-7; cdr3_length: 12; cdr3_aa: ASSPDTGRDEQY
v_call: TRBV7-3; j_call: TRBJ2-3; cdr3_length: 11; cdr3_aa: ASSLMATDTQY
v_call: TRBV5-6; j_call: TRBJ1-1; cdr3_length: 10; cdr3_aa: ASSSGDTEAF
v_call: TRBV11-2; j_call: TRBJ2-7; cdr3_length: 13; cdr3_aa: ASSLDLTLSYEQY
v_call: TRBV19; j_call: TRBJ2-3; cdr3_length: 12; cdr3_aa: ASRDWASTDTQY
v_call: TRBV2; j_call: TRBJ2-7; cdr3_length: 12; cdr3_aa: ASSLPGLDNEQY
v_call: TRBV6-5; j_call: TRBJ1-5; cdr3_length: 12; cdr3_aa: ASSPVGSNQPQH
v_call: TRBV30; j_call: TRBJ2-1; cdr3_length: 14; cdr3_aa: AWKDLAGGPSGEQF
v_call: TRBV10-1; j_call: TRBJ2-1; cdr3_length: 13; cdr3_aa: ASSETGVSYNEQF
v_call: TRBV5-8; j_call: TRBJ2-5; cdr3_length: 13; cdr3_aa: ASSWGGPRQETQY
v_call: TRBV5-1; j_call: TRBJ2-5; cdr3_length: 13; cdr3_aa: ASSLGVGGLETQY
v_call: TRBV2; j_call: TRBJ1-1; cdr3_length: 11; cdr3_aa: ACRQGRNTEAF
v_call: TRBV28; j_call: TRBJ1-6; cdr3_length: 12; cdr3_aa: ASSERLINSPLH
v_call: TRBV10-2; j_call: TRBJ1-5; cdr3_length: 12; cdr3_aa: ASSDMVLSQPQH
v_call: TRBV7-6; j_call: TRBJ2-7; cdr3_length: 13; cdr3_aa: ASSSDRGSSYEQY
v_call: TRBV7-2; j_call: TRBJ2-7; cdr3_length: 16; cdr3_aa: ASSLEAGGLFFGYEQY
v_call: TRBV6-4; j_call: TRBJ2-6; cdr3_length: 15; cdr3_aa: ASGSDREPSGANVLT
v_call: TRBV7-9; j_call: TRBJ1-2; cdr3_length: 15; cdr3_aa: ASSALTGMNPDYGYT
v_call: TRBV11-2; j_call: TRBJ1-1; cdr3_length: 14; cdr3_aa: ASSLGPGTGAPEAF
v_call: TRBV18; j_call: TRBJ2-5; cdr3_length: 11; cdr3_aa: ASSRTGQETQY
v_call: TRBV5-1; j_call: TRBJ1-2; cdr3_length: 14; cdr3_aa: ASSWDRSGLDYGYT
v_call: TRBV6-1; j_call: TRBJ2-1; cdr3_length: 13; cdr3_aa: ASRVGPGSYNEQF
v_call: TRBV19; j_call: TRBJ2-7; cdr3_length: 11; cdr3_aa: ASSMGRSYEQY
v_call: TRBV11-3; j_call: TRBJ2-7; cdr3_length: 14; cdr3_aa: ASSEGFGNGAYEQY
v_call: TRBV27; j_call: TRBJ2-7; cdr3_length: 13; cdr3_aa: ASSLLAGPSYEQY
v_call: TRBV11-3; j_call: TRBJ2-7; cdr3_length: 12; cdr3_aa: ASSTPRGSYEQY
v_call: TRBV27; j_call: TRBJ2-1; cdr3_length: 11; cdr3_aa: ASSFGIYNEQF
v_call: TRBV19; j_call: TRBJ1-5; cdr3_length: 14; cdr3_aa: ASSIGYRGGNQPQH
v_call: TRBV7-7; j_call: TRBJ2-5; cdr3_length: 14; cdr3_aa: ASSPSRREMVETQY
v_call: TRBV11-2; j_call: TRBJ2-3; cdr3_length: 13; cdr3_aa: ASSLDWRGLDTQY
v_call: TRBV2; j_call: TRBJ1-4; cdr3_length: 14; cdr3_aa: ASSEAGEGTNEKLF